This T cell receptor (beta chain) came from a study of cytomegalovirus exposure and HLA in healthy donors. PCR was performed using 60 Vbeta and 13 Jbeta primers. In the original analysis: Counted up in a later analysis, unique TCR beta chains came to about 80 million, with some 9.9 million shared. Profiled with immunoSEQ multiplex PCR; TCRdb holds only in-frame clones, not every one. Clone size and the V and J calls come from that table; the DNA yielded D and trimming. The sample includes 59,000 or so clones, 65% to 90% seen only once; the top ten take about 10%. The CDR3 sequence is 17 residues long. The ends lost 0 bases at V and 3 bases at J; junction bases unmatched: 7. CDR1 is KGHSH, CDR2 LQKENI, per germline. Study-level findings and limits: Most TCR beta V segments were productive about 90% or about 30% of the time in an earlier analysis. In a later analysis, specific HLA alleles were associated with 15,000 or so TCR beta sequences at a 0.05 false discovery rate. Most TCR sequences showed up rarely, but some public TCRs showed up in many donors.

Remarks on this clone: Its specificity is unknown.

This TCR derives from a female donor in good health and CMV-seronegative. The sequenced sample consisted of PBMCs. The V and J genes are TRBV18 and TRBJ2-5; 10 nucleotides line up with TRBD2. CDR3 DNA sequence: TGTGCCAGCTCACCACCAGGGAGACTAGCGGGTGAAGAGACCCAGTACTTC. As protein: CASSPPGRLAGEETQYF.